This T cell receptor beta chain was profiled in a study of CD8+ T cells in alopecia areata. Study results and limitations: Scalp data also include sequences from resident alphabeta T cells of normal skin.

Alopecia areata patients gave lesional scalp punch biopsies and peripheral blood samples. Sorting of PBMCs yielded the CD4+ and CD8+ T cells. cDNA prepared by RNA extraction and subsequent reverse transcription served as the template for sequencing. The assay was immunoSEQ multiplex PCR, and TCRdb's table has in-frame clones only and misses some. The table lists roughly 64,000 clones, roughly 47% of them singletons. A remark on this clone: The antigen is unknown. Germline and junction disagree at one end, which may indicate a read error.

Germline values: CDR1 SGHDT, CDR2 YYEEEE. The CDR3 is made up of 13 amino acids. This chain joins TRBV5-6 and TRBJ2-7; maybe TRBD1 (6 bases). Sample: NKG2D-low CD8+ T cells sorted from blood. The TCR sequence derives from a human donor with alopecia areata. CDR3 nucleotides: TGTGCCAGCAGCAGGACAGCCTCCCACGAGCAGTACTTC. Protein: CASSRTASHEQYF.